The 8 T cell receptor beta chains below were found in one sample sequenced in a study of shared clonotypes between healthy human individuals (dated by TCRdb to the early 2020s). The library was made by the immunoSEQ multiplex PCR assay. Held by TCRdb, this immuneACCESS table contains in-frame sequences only and omits some clones. Under half of the omission traces to an unresolved V gene where checked; the cause of the rest is unknown. This sample holds about 2 million clones; over 85% were observed only once. The biggest ten clones account for 1% to 1.5% of the sample. CD8 naive samples consisted of CD45RO-negative cells that were positively selected for CCR7, yielding a CD45RA+CCR7+ population without TemRA cells. The sequencing sample was made of naive CD8+ T cells sorted from blood. The sample's cell subset or site label, decoded: CD45RA+CCR7+. The receptors derive from a man between 18 and 29 years old in good health.

This clone occurred once. V is TRBV19 and J is TRBJ2-7, with 12 positions matching TRBD2. Losses at the gene ends were 10 bases for V and 2 bases for J; bases not matched to a gene: 6. CDR1 is LNHDA and CDR2 is SQIVND in the germline V gene (reference sequence). This CDR3 is built from 14 residues. Here the CDR3 DNA reads TGTGCCACCACTCCTAGCGGGGGGGCCTACGAGCAGTACTTC. Its translation: CATTPSGGAYEQYF. The full variable domain, rest sourced from reference TRBV19 and TRBJ2-7, is DGGITQSPKYLFRKEGQNVTLSCEQNLNHDAMYWYRQDPGQGLRLIYYSQIVNDFQKGDIAEGYSVSREKKESFPLTVTSAQKNPTAFYLCATTPSGGAYEQYFGPGTRLTVT.

The gene calls are TRBV27 and TRBJ1-6; 9 positions match TRBD1. Per germline, CDR1 MNHEY and CDR2 SMNVEV (reference sequence). The V and J ends lost 8 bases and 10 bases, in that order; junction bases with no gene match: 6. The CDR3 loop spans 13 amino acids. The CDR3: CASGDRVGSPLHF. The CDR3 nucleotides are TGTGCCAGCGGGGACAGGGTGGGATCACCCCTCCACTTT.

The chain has TRBV11-2 and TRBJ1-4; TRBD1 agrees at 8 bases. The germline V gene encodes CDR1 SGHAT and CDR2 FQNNGV. CDR3 length: 13 residues. Trimming cost V 5 bases and J 6 bases; bases outside gene matches: 2. The DNA for the CDR3 is TGTGCCAGCAGCCTGACAGGGGATGAAAAACTGTTTTTT. It yields the protein CASSLTGDEKLFF.

This rearrangement joins TRBV29-1 to TRBJ2-7, with TRBD2 identical over 10 bases. The germline gives CDR1 SQVTM, CDR2 ANQGSEA. Trimming cost V 4 bases and J 1 base; bases outside gene matches: 1. CDR3 size: 13 residues. The CDR3 here is CSVVTSGSYEQYF. DNA of the CDR3: TGCAGCGTTGTGACTAGCGGGTCCTACGAGCAGTACTTC.

The V call is TRBV6-5, the J call TRBJ1-2, with D perhaps TRBD1 (5 bases). The germline V and J ends were trimmed by 6 bases and 2 bases, with 10 bases remaining between them. CDR3 length equals 13 residues. Germline V gene sequence: CDR1 MNHEY, CDR2 SVGAGI. The chain's CDR3 is CASSGTDNYGYTF. CDR3 DNA: TGTGCCAGCAGCGGGACGGACAACTATGGCTACACCTTC.

Concerning this clone itself: The sample contains more than one DNA sequence encoding this CDR3. J is TRBJ2-3 and V is TRBV5-6, with D hard to call. Germline V gene lookup returns CDR1 SGHDT and CDR2 YYEEEE. CDR3 length: 13 residues. With 1 base removed from V and 2 bases from J, the gap between germline ends came to 5 bases. The CDR3 is CASSLSSTDTQYF. In nucleotides, the CDR3 is TGTGCCAGCAGCTTGTCCTCCACAGATACGCAGTATTTT.

A word on this clone: In the same sample, other DNA sequences code for this CDR3. The chain employs TRBV29-1 and TRBJ2-5, with 8 bases identical to TRBD1. J gave up 1 base and V 2 bases, and 3 bases lay outside the gene matches. Per germline, CDR1 SQVTM and CDR2 ANQGSEA. The CDR3 contains 14 residues. CDR3 residues: CSVESGGFQETQYF. The CDR3 nucleotides read TGCAGCGTTGAATCAGGGGGCTTCCAAGAGACCCAGTACTTC.

V is TRBV5-5 and J is TRBJ1-2; D remains ambiguous. Trimming pared 4 bases from V and 3 bases from J, leaving 25 bases between. The CDR3 runs 18 residues. Per the germline V gene, CDR1 is SGHKS and CDR2 is YYEKEE (reference sequence). The CDR3 DNA follows: TGTGCCAGCAGCGCTTACCAGGAGCTGGTTTCCCCGGACTATGGCTACACCTTC. Translated: CASSAYQELVSPDYGYTF.